This T cell receptor (beta chain) was retrieved from a study of blood T cell repertoires in COVID-19. On the study more broadly: Sites across the United States, Italy and Spain contributed samples from acute and convalescent COVID-19. Sample material is recorded as cDNA or gDNA derived from T cells, B-cell-depleted T cells, or PBMCs.

Assay: immunoSEQ multiplex PCR; the TCRdb copy retains only in-frame clones and omits some. The data show some 250,000 clones, approximately 77% seen once. The CDR3 runs to 16 residues. V was clipped by 4 bases and J by 8 bases; unmatched bases: 11. From germline, CDR1 is LGHNA and CDR2 YSLEER. The sequence came from a woman aged 18-35 years with acute or convalescent COVID-19. The genes are TRBV4-3 and TRBJ1-4, with TRBD1 matching 9 bases. Sequencing input: peripheral blood. CDR3 amino acids: CASSPRMTGGNEKLFF. CDR3 in DNA: TGCGCCAGCAGCCCCCGGATGACAGGGGGGAACGAAAAACTGTTTTTT.